Presented here are 3 T cell receptor beta chains from one specimen sequenced in a study of blood T cell repertoires in COVID-19. The repertoire was sequenced with immunoSEQ multiplex PCR; TCRdb's copy has only in-frame clones and lacks some. The table lists over 300,000 clones, approximately 85% of them singletons. The sample taken for sequencing was peripheral blood. The receptors come from a woman aged 45-65 years with acute or convalescent COVID-19.

This chain connects TRBV3-1 (or the pseudogene TRBV3-2) to TRBJ1-1; D is uncertain. Trimming left V 2 bases short and J 4 bases short, with 8 bases between. Germline values: CDR1 LGHDT, CDR2 YNNKEL (reference sequence). The CDR3 sequence is 13 residues long. The CDR3 region is CASSQRVGTEAFF. DNA for the CDR3: TGTGCCAGCAGCCAACGGGTGGGCACTGAAGCTTTCTTT.

This clone was observed a single time. V gene TRBV5-6 combines with J gene TRBJ2-7; the match to TRBD2 covers 10 bases. The CDR3 totals 15 residues. Trimming took 0 bases from V and 2 from J; bases not matched to a gene: 2. Germline CDR1 reads SGHDT; CDR2 reads YYEEEE. Here the CDR3 DNA reads TGTGCCAGCAGCTTGGTCGGGACTAGCGCCTACGAGCAGTACTTC. As protein: CASSLVGTSAYEQYF.

V is TRBV9 and J is TRBJ2-3, with D unresolved. CDR1 is SGDLS, CDR2 YYNGEE, per germline. This CDR3 comprises 13 residues. Trimming removed 6 bases at V and 2 bases at J, with 10 bases between. CDR3 loop: CASTPRTTDTQYF. The CDR3 nucleotides read TGTGCCAGCACCCCCAGAACCACAGATACGCAGTATTTT.